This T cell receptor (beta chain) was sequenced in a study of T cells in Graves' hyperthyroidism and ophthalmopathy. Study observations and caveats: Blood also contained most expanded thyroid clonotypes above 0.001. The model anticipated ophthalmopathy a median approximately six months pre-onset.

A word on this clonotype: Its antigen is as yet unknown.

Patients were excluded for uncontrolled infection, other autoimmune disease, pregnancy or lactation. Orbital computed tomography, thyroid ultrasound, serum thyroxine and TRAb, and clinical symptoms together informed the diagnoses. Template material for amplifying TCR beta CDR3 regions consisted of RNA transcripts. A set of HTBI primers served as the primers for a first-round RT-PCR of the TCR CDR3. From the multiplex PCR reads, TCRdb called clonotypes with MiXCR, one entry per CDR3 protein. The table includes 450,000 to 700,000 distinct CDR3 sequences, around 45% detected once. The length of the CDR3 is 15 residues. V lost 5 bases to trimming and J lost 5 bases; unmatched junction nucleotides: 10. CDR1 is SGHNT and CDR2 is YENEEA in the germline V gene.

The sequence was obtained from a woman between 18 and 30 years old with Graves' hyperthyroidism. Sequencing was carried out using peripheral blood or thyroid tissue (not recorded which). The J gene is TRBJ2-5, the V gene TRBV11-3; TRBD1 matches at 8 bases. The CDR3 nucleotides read TGTGCCAGCAGCCATCGGGACAGGAACTACGAGACCCAGTACTTC. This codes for CASSHRDRNYETQYF.